This T cell receptor beta chain was identified during a study of CD8 T cells in ankylosing spondylitis. Study-level points and caveats: Made up of about eight highly homologous variants, a TCR beta motif appeared characteristic of ankylosing spondylitis blood.

On this clonotype itself: The antigen remains undetermined.

Generation of TCR beta libraries employed quantitative 5'-RACE incorporating molecular barcodes. TCRdb reprocessed the 5' RACE reads via MiXCR and lists one record per CDR3 protein. The data contain about 270,000 distinct CDR3 sequences, about 30% of them singletons. CDR1 is SQVTM and CDR2 is ANQGSEA in the germline V gene. With 0 bases removed from V and 6 bases from J, the gap between germline ends came to 19 bases. There are 16 residues in the CDR3. The rearrangement uses TRBV29-1 and TRBJ2-3, with D perhaps given as TRBD1 or TRBD2 (5 bases each). The clonotype originates from a male donor with ankylosing spondylitis or in good health (not recorded which). Material: blood, either unsorted or a sorted T cell fraction (not recorded which). The CDR3 region is CSVEDVDGTPRDTQYF. In DNA, the CDR3 is TGCAGCGTTGAAGACGTAGACGGGACCCCCCGTGATACGCAGTATTTT.